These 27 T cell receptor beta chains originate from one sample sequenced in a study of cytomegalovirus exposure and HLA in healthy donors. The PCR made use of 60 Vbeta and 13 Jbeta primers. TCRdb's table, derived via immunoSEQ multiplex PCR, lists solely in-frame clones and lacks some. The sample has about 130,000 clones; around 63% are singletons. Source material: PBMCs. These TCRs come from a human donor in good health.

CDR3 loop: CASSLGVGREWKEQYF. DNA for the CDR3: TGTGCCAGCAGCTTAGGGGTGGGAAGGGAGTGGAAAGAGCAGTACTTC. The genes are TRBV7-9 and TRBJ2-7, with D possibly matching TRBD2 (5 bases). The V gene lost 1 base and the J gene lost 7 bases, with 20 bases spanning the gap. Looked up from germline, CDR1 is SEHNR and CDR2 is FQNEAQ (reference sequence). The length of the CDR3 is 16 residues. The full variable domain, in which reference TRBV7-9 and TRBJ2-7 provide the parts outside the CDR3, is DTGVSQNPRHKITKRGQNVTFRCDPISEHNRLYWYRQTLGQGPEFLTYFQNEAQLEKSRLLSDRFSAERPKGSFSTLEIQRTEQGDSAMYLCASSLGVGREWKEQYFGPGTRLTVT.

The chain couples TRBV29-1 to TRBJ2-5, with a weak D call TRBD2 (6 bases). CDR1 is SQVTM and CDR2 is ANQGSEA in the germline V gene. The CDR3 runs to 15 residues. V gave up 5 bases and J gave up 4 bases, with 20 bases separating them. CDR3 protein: CSVSPWAGSGETQYF. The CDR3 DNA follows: TGCAGCGTTTCTCCCTGGGCGGGATCTGGAGAGACCCAGTACTTC.

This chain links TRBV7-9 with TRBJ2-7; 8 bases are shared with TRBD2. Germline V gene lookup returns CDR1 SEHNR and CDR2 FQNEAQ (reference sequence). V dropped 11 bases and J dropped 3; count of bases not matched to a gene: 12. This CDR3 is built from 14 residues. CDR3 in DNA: TGTGCCTCTACCCGGGAGGGCCAAGTCTACGAGCAGTACTTC. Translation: CASTREGQVYEQYF.

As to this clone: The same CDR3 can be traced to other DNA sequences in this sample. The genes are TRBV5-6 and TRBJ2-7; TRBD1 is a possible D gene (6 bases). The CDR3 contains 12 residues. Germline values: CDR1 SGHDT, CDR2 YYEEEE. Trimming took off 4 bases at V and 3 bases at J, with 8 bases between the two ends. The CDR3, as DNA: TGTGCCAGCAGCCGGACAGACTACGAGCAGTACTTC. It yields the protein CASSRTDYEQYF.

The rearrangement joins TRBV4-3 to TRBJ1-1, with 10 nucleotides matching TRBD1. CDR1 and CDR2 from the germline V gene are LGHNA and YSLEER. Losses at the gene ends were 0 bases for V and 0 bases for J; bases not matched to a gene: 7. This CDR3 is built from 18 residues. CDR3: CASSQETGQGNMNTEAFF. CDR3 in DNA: TGCGCCAGCAGCCAAGAAACGGGACAGGGGAATATGAACACTGAAGCTTTCTTT.

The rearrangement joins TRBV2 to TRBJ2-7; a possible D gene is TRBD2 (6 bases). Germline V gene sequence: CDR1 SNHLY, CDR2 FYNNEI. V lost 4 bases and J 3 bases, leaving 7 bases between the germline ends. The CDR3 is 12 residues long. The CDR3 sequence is CASSVTSYEQYF. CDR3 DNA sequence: TGTGCCAGCAGTGTGACTAGCTACGAGCAGTACTTC.

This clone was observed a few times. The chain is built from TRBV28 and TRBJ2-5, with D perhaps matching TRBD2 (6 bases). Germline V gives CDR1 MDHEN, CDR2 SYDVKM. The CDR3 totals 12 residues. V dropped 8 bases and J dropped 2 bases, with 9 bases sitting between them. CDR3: CASGAGQETQYF. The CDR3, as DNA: TGTGCCAGCGGGGCGGGACAAGAGACCCAGTACTTC.

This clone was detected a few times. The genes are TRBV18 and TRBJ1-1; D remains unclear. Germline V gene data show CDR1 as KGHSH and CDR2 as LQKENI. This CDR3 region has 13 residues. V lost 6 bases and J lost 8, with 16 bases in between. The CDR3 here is CASSPDGLREAFF. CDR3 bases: TGTGCCAGCTCCCCAGACGGCCTGAGGGAAGCTTTCTTT. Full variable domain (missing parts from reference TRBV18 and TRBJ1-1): NAGVMQNPRHLVRRRGQEARLRCSPMKGHSHVYWYRQLPEEGLKFMVYLQKENIIDESGMPKERFSAEFPKEGPSILRIQQVVRGDSAAYFCASSPDGLREAFFGQGTRLTVV.

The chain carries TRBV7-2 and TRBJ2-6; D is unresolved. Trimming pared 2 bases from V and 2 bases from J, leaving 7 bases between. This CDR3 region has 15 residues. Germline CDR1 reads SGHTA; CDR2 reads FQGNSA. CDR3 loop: CASSLQTTGANVLTF. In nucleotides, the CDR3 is TGTGCCAGCAGCTTACAAACAACTGGGGCCAACGTCCTGACTTTC. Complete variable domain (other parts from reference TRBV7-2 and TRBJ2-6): GAGVSQSPSNKVTEKGKDVELRCDPISGHTALYWYRQSLGQGLEFLIYFQGNSAPDKSGLPSDRFSAERTGGSVSTLTIQRTQQEDSAVYLCASSLQTTGANVLTFGAGSRLTVL.

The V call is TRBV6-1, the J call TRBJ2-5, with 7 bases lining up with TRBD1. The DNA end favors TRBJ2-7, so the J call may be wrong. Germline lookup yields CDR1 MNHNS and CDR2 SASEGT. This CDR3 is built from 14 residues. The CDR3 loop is CASSELDRVYEQYF. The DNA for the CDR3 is TGTGCCAGCAGTGAACTAGACAGGGTCTACGAGCAGTACTTC.

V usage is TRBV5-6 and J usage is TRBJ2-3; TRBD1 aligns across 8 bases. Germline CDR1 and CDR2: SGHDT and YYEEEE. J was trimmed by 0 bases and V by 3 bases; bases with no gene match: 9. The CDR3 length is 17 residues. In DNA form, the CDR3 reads TGTGCCAGCAGCTCCCCCTTTAGACAGGGGAGCACAGATACGCAGTATTTT. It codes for CASSSPFRQGSTDTQYF.

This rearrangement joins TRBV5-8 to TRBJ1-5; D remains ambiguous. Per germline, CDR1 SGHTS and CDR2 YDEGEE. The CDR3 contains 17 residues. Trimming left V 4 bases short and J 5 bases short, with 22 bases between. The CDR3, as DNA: TGTGCCAGCAGCCGGCCGGTACGGTACGGCGGGGATCAGCCCCAGCATTTT. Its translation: CASSRPVRYGGDQPQHF.

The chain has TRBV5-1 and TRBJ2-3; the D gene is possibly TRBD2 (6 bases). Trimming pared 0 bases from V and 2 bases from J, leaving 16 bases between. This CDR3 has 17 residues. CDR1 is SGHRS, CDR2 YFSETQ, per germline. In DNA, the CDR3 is TGCGCCAGCAGCTTGGTGGGAGGTCAGCGGCCCACAGATACGCAGTATTTT. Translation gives CASSLVGGQRPTDTQYF.

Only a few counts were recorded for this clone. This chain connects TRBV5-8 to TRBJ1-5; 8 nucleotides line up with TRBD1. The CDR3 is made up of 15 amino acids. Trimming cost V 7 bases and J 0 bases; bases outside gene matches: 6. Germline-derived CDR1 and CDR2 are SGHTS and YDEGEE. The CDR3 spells CASETGVYSNQPQHF. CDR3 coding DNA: TGTGCCAGCGAGACAGGGGTTTATAGCAATCAGCCCCAGCATTTT.

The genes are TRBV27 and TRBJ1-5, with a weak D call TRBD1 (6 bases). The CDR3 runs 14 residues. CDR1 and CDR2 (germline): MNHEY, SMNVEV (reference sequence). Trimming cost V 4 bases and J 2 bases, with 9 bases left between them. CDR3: CASSSQGGNQPQHF. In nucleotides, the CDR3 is TGTGCCAGCAGTTCACAGGGAGGCAATCAGCCCCAGCATTTT.

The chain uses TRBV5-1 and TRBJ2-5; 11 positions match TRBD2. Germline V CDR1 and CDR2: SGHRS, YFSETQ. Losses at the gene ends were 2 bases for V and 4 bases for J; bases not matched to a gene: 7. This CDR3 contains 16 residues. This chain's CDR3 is CASSFSSGRSGETQYF. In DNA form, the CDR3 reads TGCGCCAGCAGCTTCTCTAGCGGGAGGTCCGGAGAGACCCAGTACTTC.

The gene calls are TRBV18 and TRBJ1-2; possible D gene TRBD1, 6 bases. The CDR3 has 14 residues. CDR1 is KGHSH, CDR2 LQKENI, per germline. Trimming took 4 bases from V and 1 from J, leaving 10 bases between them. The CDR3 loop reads CASSLGQDNYGYTF. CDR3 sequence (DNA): TGTGCCAGCTCACTGGGACAAGATAACTATGGCTACACCTTC.

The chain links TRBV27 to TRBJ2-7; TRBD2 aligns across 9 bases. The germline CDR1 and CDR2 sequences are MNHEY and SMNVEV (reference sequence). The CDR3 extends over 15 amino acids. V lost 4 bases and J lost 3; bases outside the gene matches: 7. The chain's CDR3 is CASSSLAGSDYEQYF. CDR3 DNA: TGTGCCAGCAGTTCTCTAGCGGGGTCTGACTACGAGCAGTACTTC.

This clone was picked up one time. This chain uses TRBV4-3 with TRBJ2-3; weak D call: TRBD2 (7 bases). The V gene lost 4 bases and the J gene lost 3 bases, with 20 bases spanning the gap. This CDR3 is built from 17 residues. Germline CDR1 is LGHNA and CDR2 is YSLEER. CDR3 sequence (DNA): TGCGCCAGCAGCCCTGACGCGCGGGGAGGGGGGACAGATACGCAGTATTTT. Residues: CASSPDARGGGTDTQYF.

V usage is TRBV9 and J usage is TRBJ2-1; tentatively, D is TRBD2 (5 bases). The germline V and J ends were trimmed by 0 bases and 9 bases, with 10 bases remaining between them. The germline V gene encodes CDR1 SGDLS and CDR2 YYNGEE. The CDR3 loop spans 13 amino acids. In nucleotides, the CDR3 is TGTGCCAGCAGCGTAGAACTAGTGGGTGAGCAGTTCTTC. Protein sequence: CASSVELVGEQFF. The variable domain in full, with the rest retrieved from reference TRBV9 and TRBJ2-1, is DSGVTQTPKHLITATGQRVTLRCSPRSGDLSVYWYQQSLDQGLQFLIQYYNGEERAKGNILERFSAQQFPDLHSELNLSSLELGDSALYFCASSVELVGEQFFGPGTRLTVL.

The CDR3 DNA reads as TGTGCCAGCAGGGTCGGACAGATGAACACTGAAGCTTTCTTT. This translates into CASRVGQMNTEAFF. The chain joins TRBV2 to TRBJ1-1; weak D call: TRBD1 (6 bases). V was trimmed by 6 bases and J by 0 bases, leaving 11 bases between them. This CDR3 spans 14 amino acids. Germline CDR1 is SNHLY and CDR2 is FYNNEI.

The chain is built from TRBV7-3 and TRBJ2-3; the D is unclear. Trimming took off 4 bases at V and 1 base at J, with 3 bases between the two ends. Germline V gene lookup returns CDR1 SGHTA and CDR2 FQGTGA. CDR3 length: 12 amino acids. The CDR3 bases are TGTGCCAGCAGCTCCGGCACAGATACGCAGTATTTT. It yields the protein CASSSGTDTQYF. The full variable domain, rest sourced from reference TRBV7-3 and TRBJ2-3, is GAGVSQTPSNKVTEKGKYVELRCDPISGHTALYWYRQSLGQGPEFLIYFQGTGAADDSGLPNDRFFAVRPEGSVSTLKIQRTERGDSAVYLCASSSGTDTQYFGPGTRLTVL.

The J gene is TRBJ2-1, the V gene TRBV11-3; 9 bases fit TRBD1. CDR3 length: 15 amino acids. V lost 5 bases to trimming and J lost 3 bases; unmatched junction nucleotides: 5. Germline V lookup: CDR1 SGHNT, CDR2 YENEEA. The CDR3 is CASSPPGQGYNEQFF. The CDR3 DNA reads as TGTGCCAGCAGCCCCCCGGGACAGGGCTACAATGAGCAGTTCTTC.

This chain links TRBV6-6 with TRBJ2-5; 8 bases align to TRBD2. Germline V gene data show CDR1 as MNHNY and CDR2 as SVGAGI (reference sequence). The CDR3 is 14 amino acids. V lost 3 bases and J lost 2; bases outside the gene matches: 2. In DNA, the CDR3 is TGTGCCAGCAGTTATATAGCGGGGCAAGAGACCCAGTACTTC. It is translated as CASSYIAGQETQYF.

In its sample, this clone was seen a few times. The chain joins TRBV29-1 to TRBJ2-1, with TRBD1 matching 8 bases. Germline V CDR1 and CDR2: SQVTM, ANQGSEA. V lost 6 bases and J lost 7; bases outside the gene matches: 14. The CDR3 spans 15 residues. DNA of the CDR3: TGCAGCGTCGCTTCCCGGCGGCAGGGGGCAAATGAGCAGTTCTTC. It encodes CSVASRRQGANEQFF.

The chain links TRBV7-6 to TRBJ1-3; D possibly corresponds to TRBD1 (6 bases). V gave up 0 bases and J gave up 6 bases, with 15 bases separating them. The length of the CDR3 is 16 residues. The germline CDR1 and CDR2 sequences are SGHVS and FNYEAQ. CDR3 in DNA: TGTGCCAGCAGCTTAGCTATCAGGGGTCCTGAAAACACCATATATTTT. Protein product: CASSLAIRGPENTIYF.

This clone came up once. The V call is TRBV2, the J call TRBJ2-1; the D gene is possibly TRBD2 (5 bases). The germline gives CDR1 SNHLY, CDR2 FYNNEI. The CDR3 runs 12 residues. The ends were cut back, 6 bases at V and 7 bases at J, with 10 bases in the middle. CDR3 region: CASSPGWNEQFF. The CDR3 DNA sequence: TGTGCCAGCAGCCCGGGGTGGAATGAGCAGTTCTTC.